This TCR beta chain appears in the sequencing data of a study of CXCR3-negative and CXCR3-positive naive CD8 T cells. In the study overall: Per-library TRB read counts averaged about 1.5 +/- 0.3 million, adding up to 130 million to 150 million in total. Study results and caveats: Whereas memory cells differed, naive CXCR3-negative and CXCR3-positive cells shared similar TRBV-TRBJ usage. Relative to memory CD8+ cells, whose diversity was much lower, both naive subsets had comparably high diversity. Naive cells with CXCR3 showed TRB CDR3s that were more hydrophobic than those in CXCR3-negative naive cells.

Concerning this clonotype: Its antigen is unknown.

In preparing the TRB cDNA libraries, 5' RACE with UMI labels was used. TCRdb reprocessed the 5' RACE reads and reports one entry per CDR3 protein, with no DNA. Its table records 120,000 to 150,000 distinct CDR3 sequences. The length of the CDR3 is 15 residues. Germline V gene lookup returns CDR1 MNHEY and CDR2 SVGAGI. CD45RO-CCR7+CD27+CD95- cells counted as naive CD8+ T cells. Sequenced sample: naive CXCR3+ CD8+ T cells from blood. Subset given: CD45RO-CCR7+CD27+CD95- naive CD8+ T cells expressing CXCR3 (TNR3+). The TCR comes from a human donor in good health. Some clones in this sample may be carry-over from other donors' samples. The chain combines TRBV6-5 with TRBJ1-5; TCRdb returns TRBD1, unconfirmable since there is no DNA. CDR3 residues: CASSTAGETNQPQHF.